This T cell receptor (beta chain) was identified in a study of cytomegalovirus exposure and HLA in healthy donors. Study-wide results and caveats: Earlier analysis found most TCR beta V segments productive about 90% or about 30% of the time. With later analysis, a missense DCLRE1C variant became linked to TCR beta V- and J-gene trimming. Later on, an analysis found that several of the most significant clusters appeared to be linked to common viral pathogens, which included parvovirus B19.

Primers included in the PCR were 60 Vbeta and 13 Jbeta primers. Measured with immunoSEQ multiplex PCR; TCRdb has only the in-frame clones, and not every one. The sample lists approximately 140,000 clones, less than 85% seen once, with around 9.1% in the top ten. Concerning this clone: What it binds is unknown.

V shed 6 bases and J shed 8 bases, with 20 bases lying between them. The CDR3 length is 14 residues. The V gene's germline CDR1 is SGHRS and CDR2 YFSETQ. The rearrangement uses TRBV5-1 and TRBJ1-1, with D perhaps matching TRBD1 (5 bases). Source material: PBMCs. The TCR comes from a woman aged 45-65 years in good health and CMV-seropositive. The DNA for the CDR3 is TGCGCCAGCACGGGGGGATCCTGGGGTGGGGAAGCTTTCTTT. It encodes CASTGGSWGGEAFF.